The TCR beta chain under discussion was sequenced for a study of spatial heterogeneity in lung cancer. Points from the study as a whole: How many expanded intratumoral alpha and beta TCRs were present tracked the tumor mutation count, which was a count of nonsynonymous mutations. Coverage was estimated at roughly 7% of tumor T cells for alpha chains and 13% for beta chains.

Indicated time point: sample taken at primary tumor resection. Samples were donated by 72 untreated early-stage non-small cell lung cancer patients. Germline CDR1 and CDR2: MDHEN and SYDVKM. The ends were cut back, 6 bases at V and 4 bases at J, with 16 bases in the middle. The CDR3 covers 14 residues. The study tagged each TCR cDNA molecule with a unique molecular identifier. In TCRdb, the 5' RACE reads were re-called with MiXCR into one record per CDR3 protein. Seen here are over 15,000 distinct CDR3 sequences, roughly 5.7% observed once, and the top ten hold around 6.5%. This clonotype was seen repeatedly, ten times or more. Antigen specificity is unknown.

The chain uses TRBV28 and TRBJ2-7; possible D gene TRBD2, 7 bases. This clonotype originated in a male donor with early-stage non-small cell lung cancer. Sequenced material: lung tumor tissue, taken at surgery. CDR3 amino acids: CASRRPGGRYEQYF. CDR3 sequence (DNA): TGTGCCAGCAGGCGTCCCGGGGGGCGGTACGAGCAGTACTTC.